A single sample gave rise to the 17 T cell receptor beta chains below, sequenced in a study. TCRdb re-analysed the 5' RACE reads in MiXCR, keeping a single row per CDR3 protein. In the table there are tens of thousands of distinct CDR3 sequences, under 20% of which are singletons. Sequences were obtained from naive CD4+ T cells sorted from blood. Subset: naive CD4+ T cells, CD4+CD45RA+CD25-. These receptors were collected from a female donor with breast cancer.

In its sample, this clonotype was seen a few times. The chain employs TRBV24-1 and TRBJ2-1; 7 bases map to TRBD2. The CDR3 length is 14 residues. After removal of 4 bases from V and 3 bases from J, the junction contained 2 bases not matched to a gene. Germline V gives CDR1 KGHDR, CDR2 SFDVKD. The DNA of the CDR3 is TGTGCCACCAGTGAGAGCGGGGACTACAATGAGCAGTTCTTC. The encoded protein is CATSESGDYNEQFF.

In its sample, this clonotype was seen many times. The chain carries TRBV7-2 and TRBJ2-7, with D unclear. The CDR3 contains 13 residues. V lost 0 bases to trimming and J lost 3 bases, with 6 bases between them. Germline V gene lookup returns CDR1 SGHTA and CDR2 FQGNSA. CDR3 sequence (DNA): TGTGCCAGCAGCTTAGCCGAGATCTACGAGCAGTACTTC. Translating it yields CASSLAEIYEQYF.

This clonotype came up many times. This sequence joins TRBV5-5 and TRBJ2-1; D may be TRBD1 (5 bases). Germline V gene data show CDR1 as SGHKS and CDR2 as YYEKEE (reference sequence). The length of the CDR3 is 13 residues. V was clipped by 4 bases and J by 9 bases, with 14 bases between them. CDR3 loop: CASSEVLGLEQFF. The CDR3 coding sequence is TGTGCCAGCAGCGAAGTCTTGGGGCTTGAGCAGTTCTTC.

On this clonotype: This may be a read error, as it is one base from a much larger clone. The chain uses TRBV6-5 and TRBJ2-7; possibly TRBD1 or TRBD2 for D (6 bases each). Looked up from germline, CDR1 is MNHEY and CDR2 is SVGAGI. The V gene lost 2 bases and the J gene lost 0 bases, with 14 bases spanning the gap. The CDR3 consists of 16 residues. The CDR3 reads CASSYPGRGHSYEQYF. CDR3 DNA sequence: TGTGCCAGCAGTTACCCGGGTCGGGGGCACTCCTACGAGCAGTACTTC.

This clonotype was seen repeatedly, ten times or more. This sequence joins TRBV5-1 and TRBJ2-3, with TRBD1 matching 7 bases. The CDR3 is 15 amino acids. V trimming: 4 bases; J trimming: 2 bases; junction bases outside the gene matches: 7. CDR1 is SGHRS, CDR2 YFSETQ, per germline. The CDR3 loop is CASSGTGDNTDTQYF. As DNA, the CDR3 is TGCGCCAGCAGCGGAACAGGGGACAACACAGATACGCAGTATTTT. Together with reference TRBV5-1 and TRBJ2-3, the CDR3 gives the full variable domain: KAGVTQTPRYLIKTRGQQVTLSCSPISGHRSVSWYQQTPGQGLQFLFEYFSETQRNKGNFPGRFSGRQFSNSRSEMNVSTLELGDSALYLCASSGTGDNTDTQYFGPGTRLTVL.

This clonotype was seen repeatedly, ten times or more. The chain has TRBV4-1 and TRBJ1-1; D possibly corresponds to TRBD1 (5 bases). Germline V gene sequence: CDR1 MGHRA, CDR2 YSYEKL. The CDR3 is made up of 15 amino acids. V was cut by 4 bases and J by 7 bases, with 19 bases left in between. As DNA, the CDR3 is TGCGCCAGCAGCCCAAATTCCGGGGGGATACATGAAGCTTTCTTT. This translates into CASSPNSGGIHEAFF.

The rearrangement links TRBV28 to TRBJ2-7, with 7 bases matching TRBD1. This CDR3 contains 12 residues. Trimming cost V 6 bases and J 9 bases; bases outside gene matches: 8. From germline, CDR1 is MDHEN and CDR2 SYDVKM. The CDR3 sequence: CASSQQGFGQYF. DNA for the CDR3: TGTGCCAGCAGCCAACAGGGGTTCGGGCAGTACTTC.

This clonotype was found a few times. The chain links TRBV10-3 to TRBJ2-1; 7 bases are shared with TRBD2. The CDR3 is 15 amino acids. Germline-derived CDR1 and CDR2 are ENHRY and SYGVKD. V trimming: 4 bases; J trimming: 7 bases; junction bases outside the gene matches: 10. The chain's CDR3 is CAISASRGDLNEQFF. The CDR3 region has the DNA TGTGCCATCAGTGCGAGTCGGGGGGACTTGAATGAGCAGTTCTTC.

This clonotype turned up a few times. The chain recombines TRBV7-2 with TRBJ2-1; the match to TRBD2 covers 9 bases. Germline values: CDR1 SGHTA, CDR2 FQGNSA. The CDR3 totals 15 residues. With V trimmed by 3 bases and J by 9 bases, 9 bases remained unmatched. CDR3 loop: CASSLDSGSRGEQFF. The CDR3 DNA reads as TGTGCCAGCAGCTTGGATAGCGGGAGCAGGGGTGAGCAGTTCTTC.

The chain links TRBV5-1 to TRBJ2-3; D is uncertain. V was clipped by 3 bases and J by 0 bases, with 5 bases between them. Looked up from germline, CDR1 is SGHRS and CDR2 is YFSETQ. The CDR3 spans 13 residues. This chain's CDR3 is CASSSASTDTQYF. CDR3 sequence (DNA): TGCGCCAGCAGCTCCGCCAGCACAGATACGCAGTATTTT.

The chain has TRBV7-2 and TRBJ2-3; D not certain. V lost 5 bases and J lost 1, with 7 bases in between. This CDR3 contains 13 residues. From germline, CDR1 is SGHTA and CDR2 FQGNSA. CDR3 DNA: TGTGCCAGCAGCGAACAGCGCACAGATACGCAGTATTTT. Its translation: CASSEQRTDTQYF.

The chain combines TRBV5-1 with TRBJ2-7, with TRBD1 identical over 8 bases. V lost 4 bases and J lost 3; bases outside the gene matches: 3. Germline-derived CDR1 and CDR2 are SGHRS and YFSETQ. This CDR3 spans 13 amino acids. The CDR3 here is CASSRTGYYEQYF. CDR3 nucleotides: TGCGCCAGCAGCCGGACAGGGTACTACGAGCAGTACTTC.

By frequency in the sample, this clonotype is medium-sized. The chain combines TRBV7-2 with TRBJ1-2; a possible D gene is TRBD1 (6 bases). This CDR3 is 15 amino acids long. CDR1 is SGHTA and CDR2 is FQGNSA in the germline V gene. Trimming shortened V by 6 bases and J by 5 bases, and 19 bases separated the two germline ends. As DNA, the CDR3 is TGTGCCAGCAGTCCCTACCGGGGAGGGGGGTATGGCTACACCTTC. Protein product: CASSPYRGGGYGYTF.

In this sample, this clonotype turned up a few times. The CDR3 is CASSTQGYGYTF. The CDR3 DNA is TGTGCCAGTAGTACGCAGGGGTATGGCTACACCTTC. The chain couples TRBV19 to TRBJ1-2; a weak D match, TRBD1 (6 bases). Trimming removed 4 bases from V and 5 bases from J, with 8 bases in between. Germline lookup yields CDR1 LNHDA and CDR2 SQIVND (reference sequence). This CDR3 is 12 amino acids long.

The table lists this clonotype with a few counts. The genes are TRBV6-5 and TRBJ1-1; a weak D match, TRBD1 (5 bases). V lost 6 bases, J lost 1 base, and 12 bases lay in between. The V gene's germline CDR1 is MNHEY and CDR2 SVGAGI. The CDR3 is 14 amino acids. The CDR3 nucleotides read TGTGCCAGCAGAAAAGGGGCCTCGAACACTGAAGCTTTCTTT. Encoded protein: CASRKGASNTEAFF.

This clonotype was seen a few times. This chain links TRBV5-1 with TRBJ2-3; D not resolved. Trimming left V 5 bases short and J 3 bases short, with 13 bases between. This CDR3 region has 14 residues. The germline V gene encodes CDR1 SGHRS and CDR2 YFSETQ. CDR3: CASRFGPTTDTQYF. CDR3 DNA: TGCGCCAGCAGGTTTGGACCTACTACAGATACGCAGTATTTT.

This clonotype was counted between two and nine times. The rearrangement joins TRBV6-2 or TRBV6-3 to TRBJ1-5, with D perhaps TRBD1 (5 bases). This CDR3 is 15 amino acids long. Trimming cost V 0 bases and J 7 bases, with 13 bases left between them. Germline CDR1 is MNHEY and CDR2 is SVGEGT. The CDR3 nucleotides read TGTGCCAGCAGTTACTCGATGGGGGGGAGGCAGCCCCAGCATTTT. This encodes CASSYSMGGRQPQHF.